Listed below are T cell receptor beta chains from one sample, sequenced in a study of cytomegalovirus exposure and HLA in healthy donors. Assay used: immunoSEQ multiplex PCR; TCRdb lists only in-frame clones, some missing. The sample consists of over 85,000 clones, about four fifths of them appearing once. The sequencing input was PBMCs. The receptors were sampled from a woman aged 40 to 50 in good health and CMV-seronegative. Both conserved end residues are part of each CDR3. Each record gives: clone size, D gene, J gene, V gene, CDR3 DNA, CDR3 protein. A D gene is named only where the DNA matches it firmly. Part of the rows lack a size; the others show once, few, many or a class for expanded clones.

.,TRBD1,TRBJ1-4,TRBV7-2,TGTGCCAGCAGCCGGGACAGGACGGAAAAACTGTTTTTT,CASSRDRTEKLFF
.,.,TRBJ2-3,TRBV6-6,TGTGCCAGCAGTTACTCTCAGGGGAGGGCAGATACGCAGTATTTT,CASSYSQGRADTQYF
.,.,TRBJ1-5,TRBV6-6,TGTGCCAGCAGTTACTACAGGGCCCAAGATCAGCCCCAGCATTTT,CASSYYRAQDQPQHF
.,TRBD1,TRBJ2-7,TRBV5-1,TGCGCCAGCAGCGCCCACCGGGACAGGGGGTACGAGCAGTACTTC,CASSAHRDRGYEQYF
.,TRBD1,TRBJ2-5,TRBV5-1,TGCGCCAGCAGCTTGGCTGGGACAGCCGTACAGCAAGAGACCCAGTACTTC,CASSLAGTAVQQETQYF
.,TRBD1,TRBJ2-7,TRBV5-6,TGTGCCAGCTGCGAAGGGACAGCGGAATACGAGCAGTACTTC,CASCEGTAEYEQYF
.,.,TRBJ2-7,TRBV6-5,TGTGCCAGCAGTCCCCCCCAAGCGGGCTACGAGCAGTACTTC,CASSPPQAGYEQYF
.,.,TRBJ1-2,TRBV7-6,TGTGCCAGCAGCTTAGTCGCGGGAAGCGACTATGGCTACACCTTC,CASSLVAGSDYGYTF
.,.,TRBJ2-7,TRBV10-3,TGTGCCATCAGCCCAGGGACCTACGAGCAGTACTTC,CAISPGTYEQYF
.,TRBD1,TRBJ2-4,TRBV18,TGTGCCAGCTCAACACAGGGGGTCAAAAACATTCAGTACTTC,CASSTQGVKNIQYF
.,.,TRBJ2-3,TRBV5-4,TGTGCCAGCAGCTTGGTGGGGGCAAGTAGCACAGATACGCAGTATTTT,CASSLVGASSTDTQYF
.,.,TRBJ2-1,TRBV29-1,TGCAGCGTTGGAGTCGACTCCTACAATGAGCAGTTCTTC,CSVGVDSYNEQFF
once,.,TRBJ2-3,TRBV15,TGTGCCACCAGCAGAGGAGCAAGCACAGATACGCAGTATTTT,CATSRGASTDTQYF
few,.,TRBJ2-1,TRBV28,TGTGCCAGCATTGGGGGGGCGGCTGAGCAGTTCTTC,CASIGGAAEQFF
.,.,TRBJ1-3,TRBV2,TGTGCCAGCATCCCGCTCGGCTCTGGAAACACCATATATTTT,CASIPLGSGNTIYF
.,.,TRBJ1-1,TRBV4-1,TGCGCCAGCAGCCCATCGACAATGAACACTGAAGCTTTCTTT,CASSPSTMNTEAFF
.,TRBD2,TRBJ2-1,TRBV5-6,TGTGCCAGCAGCTTGGTAGCGGGGGCGAGAAATGAGCAGTTCTTC,CASSLVAGARNEQFF
.,.,TRBJ2-5,TRBV6-1,TGTGCCAGCAGCCCGACATACCAAGAGACCCAGTACTTC,CASSPTYQETQYF
.,.,TRBJ2-7,TRBV7-8,TGTGCCAGCAGGAAAGGGGAGGTCTCCTACGAGCAGTACTTC,CASRKGEVSYEQYF
.,.,TRBJ1-2,TRBV30,TGTGCCTGGAGTGTCGGGGATTGGTACCCCTTC,CAWSVGDWYPF
.,.,TRBJ2-2,TRBV5-1,TGCGCCAGCAGCTTGGCGGTAGGGGGAAACACCGGGGAGCTGTTTTTT,CASSLAVGGNTGELFF
.,.,TRBJ1-1,TRBV10-3,TGTGCCGGAAGTCCCCACCGGGACAAGAACACTGAAGCTTTCTTT,CAGSPHRDKNTEAFF
.,.,TRBJ2-7,TRBV15,TGTGCCACCAGCAGAGATCGCGGCGCCTACGAGCAGTACTTC,CATSRDRGAYEQYF
.,TRBD1,TRBJ1-5,TRBV5-1,TGCGCCAGCAGCGAGACAGGGGAAAATGGTCCCCAGCATTTT,CASSETGENGPQHF
few,.,TRBJ2-3,TRBV5-1,TGCGCCAGCAGCTTGGCCGGTGTCAAGTACACAGATACGCAGTATTTT,CASSLAGVKYTDTQYF
.,TRBD1,TRBJ1-5,TRBV27,TGTGCCAGCAGTTTGGGGACAGGGGGCAATCAGCCCCAGCATTTT,CASSLGTGGNQPQHF
once,TRBD1,TRBJ2-2,TRBV6-5,TGTGCCAGCAGCCCACAGGGGGCCGGGGAGCTGTTTTTT,CASSPQGAGELFF
few,TRBD2,TRBJ2-3,TRBV7-6,TGTGCCAGCAGCCCAACGACTAGCGGGGGAGCCAATACGCAGTATTTT,CASSPTTSGGANTQYF
once,.,TRBJ2-2,TRBV11-2,TGTGCCAGCAGCCCTCTCAGGACCGGGGAGCTGTTTTTT,CASSPLRTGELFF
.,TRBD1,TRBJ1-3,TRBV7-8,TGTGCCAGCAGCTCACAGGGGGTGGTGAACACCATATATTTT,CASSSQGVVNTIYF
few,.,TRBJ2-7,TRBV7-7,TGTGCCAGCAGCCCGTCACTATCCTCCTACGAGCAGTACTTC,CASSPSLSSYEQYF
.,TRBD1,TRBJ2-2,TRBV5-4,TGTGCCAGCAGCCCGGCTAGACAGGGGGCGCCTGGGGAGCTGTTTTTT,CASSPARQGAPGELFF
.,TRBD1,TRBJ1-3,TRBV4-3,TGCGCCAGCAGCCAAGGGTACAGGGGGACTGGAAACACCATATATTTT,CASSQGYRGTGNTIYF
.,TRBD1,TRBJ1-6,TRBV9,TGTGCCAGCAGCGTAACAGGGGGTTCACCCCTCCACTTT,CASSVTGGSPLHF
.,TRBD1,TRBJ1-4,TRBV7-9,TGTGCCAGCAGCCCACCGGGACAGGGGAGTGAAAAACTGTTTTTT,CASSPPGQGSEKLFF
.,.,TRBJ2-3,TRBV28,TGTGCCAGCAGTTGGCAGACAGGCTTTAGCACAGATACGCAGTATTTT,CASSWQTGFSTDTQYF
once,TRBD1,TRBJ2-2,TRBV5-1,TGCGCCAGCAGCTTGTACGGACAGGGGACCGGGGAGCTGTTTTTT,CASSLYGQGTGELFF